A selection of T cell receptor beta chains follows, all from one sample in a study of CD8 T cells in Susac syndrome. MiXCR, applied by TCRdb to the immunoSEQ multiplex PCR reads, yields one record per CDR3 protein. The sample yields more than 85,000 distinct CDR3 sequences, over 90% seen once. The specimen was CD4+ T cells from PBMCs. These receptors all come from a human donor with Susac syndrome. CDR3s include the opening cysteine and the closing phenylalanine or tryptophan. The order of the fields is J gene, V gene, CDR3 protein.

TRBJ2-1 | TRBV6-2/TRBV6-3 | CASRPNEQFF
TRBJ1-3 | TRBV20-1 | CSASATTSGNTIYF
TRBJ1-1 | TRBV3-1 | CASSQDLGREYAEAFF
TRBJ1-6 | TRBV3-1 | CAGDRGSGAPLHF
TRBJ1-3 | TRBV3-1 | CASSRDLLGASGNTIYF
TRBJ1-4 | TRBV15 | CATSKWDSTNEKLFF
TRBJ2-5 | TRBV7-2 | CASSLLGGWQETQYF
TRBJ1-4 | TRBV7-2 | CASSRRTATNEKLFF
TRBJ2-5 | TRBV12-3/TRBV12-4 | CASSLTGLQETQYF
TRBJ2-5 | TRBV11-2 | CASSLFGGKEETQYF
TRBJ2-7 | TRBV5-1 | CASSALRDSAYEQYF
TRBJ1-5 | TRBV21-1 | CASSGNFGRGSNQPQHF
TRBJ2-5 | TRBV18 | CASSPGQGQETQYF
TRBJ2-7 | TRBV29-1 | CSVEEIGQESSYEQYF
TRBJ1-1 | TRBV19 | CASSTLGATEAFF
TRBJ2-3 | TRBV2 | CASSILADGTDTQYF
TRBJ1-1 | TRBV30 | CAWRGDRGTTEAFF
TRBJ1-6 | TRBV6-5 | CASRGTVNSPLHF
TRBJ2-7 | TRBV12-3/TRBV12-4 | CASCRDAPYEQYF
TRBJ2-2 | TRBV20-1 | CNEGGLGTGELFF
TRBJ2-1 | TRBV12-3/TRBV12-4 | CASSQGGEQFF
TRBJ1-5 | TRBV30 | CAWSVQGPNQPQHF
TRBJ2-7 | TRBV27 | CASSSYAEQYF
TRBJ2-5 | TRBV7-2 | CASSLFGQGETQYF
TRBJ2-4 | TRBV2 | CASSDVLGLAKNIQYF
TRBJ2-4 | TRBV20-1 | CSARDRVLAKNIQYF
TRBJ1-6 | TRBV5-1 | CASSEHAGNSPLHF
TRBJ2-2 | TRBV6-5 | CASRAGGSGELFF
TRBJ2-1 | TRBV7-7 | CASSPGTFYNEQFF
TRBJ1-2 | TRBV15 | CATNTALWDYGYTF
TRBJ2-6 | TRBV12-3/TRBV12-4 | CASTRQAGANVLTF
TRBJ2-1 | TRBV4-1 | CASSQDGRGLQFF
TRBJ2-3 | TRBV7-2 | CASSRQGISTDTQYF
TRBJ2-2 | TRBV29-1 | CSVEGIGELFF
TRBJ2-6 | TRBV5-6 | CASSLGGDSGANVLTF
TRBJ2-3 | TRBV6-1 | CASSALAGATGTDTQYF
TRBJ1-1 | TRBV29-1 | CSVNPGVNTEAFF
TRBJ2-3 | TRBV25-1 | CASSERASTDTQYF
TRBJ2-2 | TRBV15 | CATREDSNTGELFF
TRBJ2-5 | TRBV5-1 | CASGPRTSEGETQYF